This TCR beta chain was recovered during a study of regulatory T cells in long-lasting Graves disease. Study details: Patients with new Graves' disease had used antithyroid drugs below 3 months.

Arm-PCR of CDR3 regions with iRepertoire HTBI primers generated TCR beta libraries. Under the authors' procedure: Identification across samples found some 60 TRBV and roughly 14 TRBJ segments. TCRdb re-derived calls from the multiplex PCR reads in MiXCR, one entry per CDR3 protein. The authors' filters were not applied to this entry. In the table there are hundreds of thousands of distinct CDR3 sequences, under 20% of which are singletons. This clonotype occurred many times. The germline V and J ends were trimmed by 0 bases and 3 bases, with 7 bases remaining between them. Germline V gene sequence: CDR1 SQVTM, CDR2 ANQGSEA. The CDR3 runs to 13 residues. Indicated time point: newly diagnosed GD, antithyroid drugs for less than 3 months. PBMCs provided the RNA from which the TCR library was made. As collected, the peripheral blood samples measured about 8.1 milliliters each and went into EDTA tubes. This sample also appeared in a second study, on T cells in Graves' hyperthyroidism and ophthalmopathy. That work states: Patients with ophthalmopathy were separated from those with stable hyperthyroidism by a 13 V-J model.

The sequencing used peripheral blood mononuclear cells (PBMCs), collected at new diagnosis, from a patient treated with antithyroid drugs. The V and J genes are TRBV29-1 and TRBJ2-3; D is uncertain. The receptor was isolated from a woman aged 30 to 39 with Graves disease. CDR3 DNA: TGCAGCGTTGAAGATCTTCAGACAGATACGCAGTATTTT. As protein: CSVEDLQTDTQYF.